This TCR beta chain was recorded in a study of blood T cell repertoires in COVID-19. Study context: The analysed material was cDNA or gDNA that came from T cells, B-cell-depleted T cells, or PBMCs.

Profiling relied on immunoSEQ multiplex PCR, and the TCRdb table lists in-frame clones only, not all of them. Seen here are around 340,000 clones, 80% to 90% observed once, and the top ten hold 4% to 5.5%. Individuals drawn from 20 to 30 US areas were roughly 18 to 95 years old. The CDR3 is 18 amino acids. Germline CDR1 and CDR2: LNHDA and SQIVND (reference sequence). V lost 2 bases, J lost 0 bases, and 19 bases lay in between. The clonotype originates from a woman aged 40-49 years with acute COVID-19. The sample consisted of PBMCs or T cells enriched from blood (not recorded which). The genes are TRBV19 and TRBJ1-2; D is unresolved. CDR3 loop: CASSIKFPLSDANYGYTF. CDR3 bases: TGTGCCAGTAGTATAAAATTCCCCCTCAGTGATGCTAACTATGGCTACACCTTC.